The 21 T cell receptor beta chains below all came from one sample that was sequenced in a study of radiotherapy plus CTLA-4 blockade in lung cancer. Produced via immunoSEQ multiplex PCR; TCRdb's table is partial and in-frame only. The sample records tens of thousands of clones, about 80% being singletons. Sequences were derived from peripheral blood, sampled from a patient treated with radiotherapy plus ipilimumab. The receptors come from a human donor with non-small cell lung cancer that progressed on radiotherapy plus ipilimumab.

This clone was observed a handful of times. CDR3 residues: CASSFPTGHLYGYTF. Written as DNA, the CDR3 is TGTGCCAGCAGTTTCCCGACAGGCCACCTATATGGCTACACCTTC. V is TRBV28 and J is TRBJ1-2; tentatively, D is TRBD1 (6 bases). Looked up from germline, CDR1 is MDHEN and CDR2 is SYDVKM. Trimming took off 3 bases at V and 5 bases at J, with 16 bases between the two ends. The CDR3 length is 15 residues.

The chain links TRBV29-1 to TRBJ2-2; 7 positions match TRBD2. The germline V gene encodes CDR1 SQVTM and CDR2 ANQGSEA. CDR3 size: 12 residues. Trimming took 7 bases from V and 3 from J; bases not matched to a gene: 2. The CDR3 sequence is CSGRGYTGELFF. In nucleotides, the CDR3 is TGCAGCGGGCGGGGGTACACCGGGGAGCTGTTTTTT.

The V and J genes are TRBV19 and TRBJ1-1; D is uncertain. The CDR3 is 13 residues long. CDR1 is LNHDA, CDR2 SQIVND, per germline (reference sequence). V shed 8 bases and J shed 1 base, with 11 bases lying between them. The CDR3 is CASSNGENTEAFF. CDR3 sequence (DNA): TGTGCCAGTTCAAATGGGGAGAACACTGAAGCTTTCTTT. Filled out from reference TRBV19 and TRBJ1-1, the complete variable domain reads DGGITQSPKYLFRKEGQNVTLSCEQNLNHDAMYWYRQDPGQGLRLIYYSQIVNDFQKGDIAEGYSVSREKKESFPLTVTSAQKNPTAFYLCASSNGENTEAFFGQGTRLTVV.

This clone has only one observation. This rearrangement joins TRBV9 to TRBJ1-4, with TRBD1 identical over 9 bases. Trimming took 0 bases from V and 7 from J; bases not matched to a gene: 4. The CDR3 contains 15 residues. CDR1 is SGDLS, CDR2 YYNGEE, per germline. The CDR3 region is CASSVGTGAGEKLFF. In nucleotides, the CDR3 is TGTGCCAGCAGCGTAGGGACAGGGGCGGGTGAAAAACTGTTTTTT. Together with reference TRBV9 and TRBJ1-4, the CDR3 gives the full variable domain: DSGVTQTPKHLITATGQRVTLRCSPRSGDLSVYWYQQSLDQGLQFLIQYYNGEERAKGNILERFSAQQFPDLHSELNLSSLELGDSALYFCASSVGTGAGEKLFFGSGTQLSVL.

The DNA of the CDR3 is TGTGCCAGCAGTTTGGTGGTGGTGACTGAAGCTTTCTTT. Amino acids: CASSLVVVTEAFF. J is TRBJ1-1 and V is TRBV28; D ambiguous. V lost 3 bases, J lost 5 bases, and 10 bases lay in between. Germline V gene sequence: CDR1 MDHEN, CDR2 SYDVKM. The CDR3 is made up of 13 amino acids.

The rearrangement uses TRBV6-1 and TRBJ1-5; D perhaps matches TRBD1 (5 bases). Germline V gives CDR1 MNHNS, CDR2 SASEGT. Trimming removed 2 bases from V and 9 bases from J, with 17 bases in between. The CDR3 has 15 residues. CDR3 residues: CASSEYWAGLWPQHF. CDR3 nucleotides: TGTGCCAGCAGTGAATATTGGGCGGGGCTCTGGCCCCAGCATTTT.

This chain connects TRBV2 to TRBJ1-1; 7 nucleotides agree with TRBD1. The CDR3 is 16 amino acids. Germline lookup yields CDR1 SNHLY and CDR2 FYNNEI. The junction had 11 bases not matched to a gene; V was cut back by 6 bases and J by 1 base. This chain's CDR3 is CASRTGTAKANTEAFF. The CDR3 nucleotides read TGTGCCAGCAGGACCGGGACAGCTAAGGCGAACACTGAAGCTTTCTTT.

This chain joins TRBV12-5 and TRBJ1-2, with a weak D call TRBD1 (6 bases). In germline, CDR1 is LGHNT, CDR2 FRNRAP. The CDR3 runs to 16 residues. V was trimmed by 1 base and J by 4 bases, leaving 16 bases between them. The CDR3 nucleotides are TGTGCTAGTGGTTTGGGGGGGGCCTACCCCCCCTATGGCTACACCTTC. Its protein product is CASGLGGAYPPYGYTF. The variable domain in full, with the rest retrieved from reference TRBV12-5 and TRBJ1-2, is DARVTQTPRHKVTEMGQEVTMRCQPILGHNTVFWYRQTMMQGLELLAYFRNRAPLDDSGMPKDRFSAEMPDATLATLKIQPSEPRDSAVYFCASGLGGAYPPYGYTFGSGTRLTVV.

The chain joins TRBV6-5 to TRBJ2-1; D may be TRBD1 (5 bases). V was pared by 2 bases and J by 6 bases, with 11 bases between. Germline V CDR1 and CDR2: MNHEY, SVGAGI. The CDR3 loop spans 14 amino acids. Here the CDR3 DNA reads TGTGCCAGCAGTTACGACAGTTCGGGCAATGAGCAGTTCTTC. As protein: CASSYDSSGNEQFF.

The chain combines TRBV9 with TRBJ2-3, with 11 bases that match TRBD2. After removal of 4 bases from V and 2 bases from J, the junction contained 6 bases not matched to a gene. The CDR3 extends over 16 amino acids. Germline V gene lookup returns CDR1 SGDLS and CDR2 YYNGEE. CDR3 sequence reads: CASSPGTSGITDTQYF. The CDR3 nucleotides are TGTGCCAGCAGCCCCGGGACTAGCGGCATCACAGATACGCAGTATTTT. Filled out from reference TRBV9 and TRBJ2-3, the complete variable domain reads DSGVTQTPKHLITATGQRVTLRCSPRSGDLSVYWYQQSLDQGLQFLIQYYNGEERAKGNILERFSAQQFPDLHSELNLSSLELGDSALYFCASSPGTSGITDTQYFGPGTRLTVL.

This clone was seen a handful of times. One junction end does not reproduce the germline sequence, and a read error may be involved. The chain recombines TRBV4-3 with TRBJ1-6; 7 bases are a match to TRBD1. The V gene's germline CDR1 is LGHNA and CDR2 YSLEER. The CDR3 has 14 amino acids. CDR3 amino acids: CASSKDRVAKPLHF. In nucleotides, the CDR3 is TGCGCCAGCAGCAAAGACAGGGTCGCAAAGCCCCTCCACTTT.

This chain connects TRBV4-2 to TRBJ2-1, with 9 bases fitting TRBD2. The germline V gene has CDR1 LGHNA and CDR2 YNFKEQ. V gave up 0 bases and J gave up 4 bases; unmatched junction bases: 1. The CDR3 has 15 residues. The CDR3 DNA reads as TGTGCCAGCAGCCAAGAGGCGGGAGGGTACAATGAGCAGTTCTTC. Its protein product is CASSQEAGGYNEQFF.

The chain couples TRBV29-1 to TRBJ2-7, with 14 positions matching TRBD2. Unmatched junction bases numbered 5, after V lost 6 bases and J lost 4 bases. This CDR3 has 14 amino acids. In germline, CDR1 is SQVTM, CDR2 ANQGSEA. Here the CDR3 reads CSVLGLAGVYEQYF. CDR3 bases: TGCAGCGTATTGGGACTAGCGGGAGTTTACGAGCAGTACTTC.

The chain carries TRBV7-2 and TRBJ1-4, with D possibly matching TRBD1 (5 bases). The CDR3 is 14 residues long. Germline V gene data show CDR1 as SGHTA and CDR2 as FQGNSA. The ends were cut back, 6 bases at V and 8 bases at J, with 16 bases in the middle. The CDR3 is CASSHAPKGEKLFF. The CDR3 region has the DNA TGTGCCAGCAGTCACGCACCAAAGGGGGAAAAACTGTTTTTT.

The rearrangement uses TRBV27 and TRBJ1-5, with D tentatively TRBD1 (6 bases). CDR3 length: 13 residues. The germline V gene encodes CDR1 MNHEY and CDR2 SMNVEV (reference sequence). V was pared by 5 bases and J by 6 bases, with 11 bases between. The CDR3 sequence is CASSQSRGQPQHF. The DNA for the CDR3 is TGTGCCAGCAGTCAATCCAGGGGTCAGCCCCAGCATTTT.

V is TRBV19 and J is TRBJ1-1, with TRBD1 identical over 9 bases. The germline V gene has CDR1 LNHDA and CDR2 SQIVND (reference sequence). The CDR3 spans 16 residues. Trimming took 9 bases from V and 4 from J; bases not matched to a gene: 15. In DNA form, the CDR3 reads TGTGCCAGCCGTGCCCTTTCCGGGACAGGGAGCACTGAAGCTTTCTTT. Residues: CASRALSGTGSTEAFF.

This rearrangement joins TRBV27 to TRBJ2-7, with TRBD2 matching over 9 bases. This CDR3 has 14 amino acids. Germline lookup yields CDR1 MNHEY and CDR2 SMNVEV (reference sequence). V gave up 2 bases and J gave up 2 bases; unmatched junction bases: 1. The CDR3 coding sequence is TGTGCCAGCAGTTTAGGCGGGGGGGCCTACGAGCAGTACTTC. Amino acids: CASSLGGGAYEQYF.

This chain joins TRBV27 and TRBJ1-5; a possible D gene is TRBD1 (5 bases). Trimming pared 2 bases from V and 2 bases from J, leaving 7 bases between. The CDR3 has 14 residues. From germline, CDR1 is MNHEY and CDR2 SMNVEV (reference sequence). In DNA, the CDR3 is TGTGCCAGCAGTTTACAGGGTGGCAATCAGCCCCAGCATTTT. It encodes CASSLQGGNQPQHF.

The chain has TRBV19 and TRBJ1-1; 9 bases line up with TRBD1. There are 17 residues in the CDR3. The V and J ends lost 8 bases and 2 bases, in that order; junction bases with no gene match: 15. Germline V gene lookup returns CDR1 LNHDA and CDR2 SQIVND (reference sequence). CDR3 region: CASHPEGDRAFNTEAFF. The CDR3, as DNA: TGTGCCAGTCACCCCGAGGGGGACAGGGCTTTTAACACTGAAGCTTTCTTT.

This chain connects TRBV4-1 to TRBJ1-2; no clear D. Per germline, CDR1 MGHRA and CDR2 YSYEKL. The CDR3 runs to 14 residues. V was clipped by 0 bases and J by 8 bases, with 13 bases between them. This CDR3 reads CASSQDPTTWGYTF. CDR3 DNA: TGCGCCAGCAGCCAAGATCCCACCACCTGGGGCTACACCTTC.

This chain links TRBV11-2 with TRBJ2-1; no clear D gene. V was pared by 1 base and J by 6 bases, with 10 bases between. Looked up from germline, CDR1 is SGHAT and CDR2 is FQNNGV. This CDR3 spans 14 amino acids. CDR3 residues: CASSLALLRNEQFF. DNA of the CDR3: TGTGCCAGCAGCTTAGCCCTCTTACGCAATGAGCAGTTCTTC.